These T cell receptor beta chains were read from a single sample in a study of blood T cell repertoires in COVID-19. Measured with immunoSEQ multiplex PCR; TCRdb has only the in-frame clones, and not every one. The sample consists of more than 200,000 clones, about 85% of them appearing once. The specimen was peripheral blood. Receptors originate from a man aged 55-75 years with acute or convalescent COVID-19. The CDR3 runs from the conserved cysteine through the conserved F or W. The order of the fields is J gene, clone size, D gene, V gene, CDR3 length, CDR3 DNA, CDR3 protein. A D gene is named only where the DNA matches it firmly. Expanded clones get a size class; other rows say once, few or many, or leave the size out.

TRBJ1-2 | . | TRBD1 | TRBV2 | 15 | TGTGCCAGCAGTGAGGAAACAGGGGGAAACTATGGCTACACCTTC | CASSEETGGNYGYTF
TRBJ2-5 | . | . | TRBV7-9 | 16 | TGTGCCAGCAGCTTAGAGAGGCAGTTGTACCAAGAGACCCAGTACTTC | CASSLERQLYQETQYF
TRBJ2-7 | . | . | TRBV3-1/TRBV3-2 | 15 | TGTGCCAGCAGCCAAGGTTTAGACTCGTCCTACGAGCAGTACTTC | CASSQGLDSSYEQYF
TRBJ2-5 | once | . | TRBV7-3 | 15 | TGTGCCAGCAGCCCGTCCGCGGGGCGGGGAGAGACCCAGTACTTC | CASSPSAGRGETQYF
TRBJ1-4 | . | TRBD1 | TRBV28 | 15 | TGTGCCAGCAGGAGCGGACAGGGGGCGAACGAAAAACTGTTTTTT | CASRSGQGANEKLFF
TRBJ2-5 | . | . | TRBV10-2 | 14 | TGCGCCAGCAGGGACTATCCGTACCAAGAGACCCAGTACTTC | CASRDYPYQETQYF
TRBJ2-6 | . | . | TRBV6-2/TRBV6-3 | 15 | TGTGCCAGCAGTTACGGAGGGTCGGGGGCCAACGTCCTGACTTTC | CASSYGGSGANVLTF
TRBJ1-4 | . | . | TRBV29-1 | 12 | TGCAGCGTTAGCAGGGGCGGGGGAAAACTGTTTTTT | CSVSRGGGKLFF
TRBJ2-1 | . | TRBD2 | TRBV10-3 | 17 | TGTGCCATCAGGTCCCTAGCGGGGGGGATAACAAAGGATGAGCAGTTCTTC | CAIRSLAGGITKDEQFF
TRBJ2-1 | . | . | TRBV6-2/TRBV6-3 | 15 | TGTGCCAGCAGTACGACAGGTGGTATTTACAATGAGCAGTTCTTC | CASSTTGGIYNEQFF
TRBJ2-5 | . | TRBD2 | TRBV7-3 | 15 | TGTGCCAGCAGCTTAAGGGGACTAGCGCAAGAGACCCAGTACTTC | CASSLRGLAQETQYF
TRBJ2-7 | . | . | TRBV19 | 12 | TGTGCCAGTAGTATGGAGGGAGGCGAGCAGTACTTC | CASSMEGGEQYF
TRBJ2-5 | . | TRBD2 | TRBV5-1 | 18 | TGCGCCAGCAGCTTGGCCGGTAGCGGGGGGGCAAATCAAGAGACCCAGTACTTC | CASSLAGSGGANQETQYF
TRBJ2-7 | . | . | TRBV7-8 | 11 | TGTGCCAGCAGTCGGGGGTACGAGCAGTACTTC | CASSRGYEQYF
TRBJ2-1 | . | TRBD2 | TRBV5-1 | 16 | TGCGCCAGCAGCATACCCGGACTAGCGGGGGGGTATGAGCAGTTCTTC | CASSIPGLAGGYEQFF
TRBJ2-2 | . | TRBD1 | TRBV3-1/TRBV3-2 | 12 | TGTGCCAGCGGACAGGGGGCCGGGGAGCTGTTTTTT | CASGQGAGELFF
TRBJ1-6 | . | . | TRBV19 | 16 | TGTGCCAGTAGTATAGGTCGACACTCCTATAATTCACCCCTCCACTTT | CASSIGRHSYNSPLHF
TRBJ2-7 | . | . | TRBV12-5 | 13 | TGTGCTAGTGGTTTGCCCCCCGGTCGCGAGCAGTACTTC | CASGLPPGREQYF
TRBJ2-1 | few | TRBD2 | TRBV4-3 | 17 | TGCGCCAGCAGCCAAGTCGCCAGCGGGAGGGCCTCATATGAGCAGTTCTTC | CASSQVASGRASYEQFF
TRBJ1-2 | . | . | TRBV29-1 | 20 | TGCAGCGTTGGGCCGGAGGGCCGGAGGCCCAACCTACTTTCCGGGTCTGGCTACACCTTC | CSVGPEGRRPNLLSGSGYTF
TRBJ2-5 | . | . | TRBV6-5 | 14 | TGTGCCAGCAGTAAACAGGTCCCCCAAGAGACCCAGTACTTC | CASSKQVPQETQYF
TRBJ2-2 | . | . | TRBV7-9 | 14 | TGTGCCAGCAGCTTAGGTTTAGCCCTCGGGGAGCTGTTTTTT | CASSLGLALGELFF
TRBJ2-5 | . | TRBD2 | TRBV9 | 16 | TGTGCCAGCAGCGTGAGGGGACTAGCGGGAGGGGAGACCCAGTACTTC | CASSVRGLAGGETQYF
TRBJ2-2 | . | . | TRBV11-2 | 14 | TGTGCCAGCAGCTTAAGCCAAAACACCGGGGAGCTGTTTTTT | CASSLSQNTGELFF
TRBJ2-5 | . | TRBD2 | TRBV5-4 | 14 | TGTGCCAGCAGCTTGGTTAGCGGGGAAGAGACCCAGTACTTC | CASSLVSGEETQYF
TRBJ2-1 | few | TRBD1 | TRBV6-6 | 14 | TGTGCCAGCAGTTACTCCGGGACAGACAATGAGCAGTTCTTC | CASSYSGTDNEQFF
TRBJ1-4 | . | . | TRBV7-6 | 18 | TGTGCCAGCAGCTTAGAAGCGACAGGTTTATCAACTAATGAAAAACTGTTTTTT | CASSLEATGLSTNEKLFF
TRBJ1-1 | . | . | TRBV5-1 | 13 | TGCGCCAGCGCCGTACAGGGGAACACTGAAGCTTTCTTT | CASAVQGNTEAFF
TRBJ1-2 | . | . | TRBV19 | 14 | TGTGCCAGTAGTATGCCGGGGCAGGGGTATGGCTACACCTTC | CASSMPGQGYGYTF
TRBJ2-2 | . | . | TRBV21-1 | 15 | TGTGCCAGCAGCCCCGGACAGGAGAACACCGGGGAGCTGTTTTTT | CASSPGQENTGELFF
TRBJ1-4 | . | TRBD1 | TRBV5-6 | 14 | TGTGCCAGCAGCTACAGGGGAGCTAATGAAAAACTGTTTTTT | CASSYRGANEKLFF
TRBJ1-5 | . | TRBD1 | TRBV19 | 15 | TGTGCCAGTAGTATCGGGACAGTTAGCAATCAGCCCCAGCATTTT | CASSIGTVSNQPQHF
TRBJ1-5 | . | . | TRBV18 | 14 | TGTGCCAGCTCATCACAGGGAGGGAATCAGCCCCAGCATTTT | CASSSQGGNQPQHF
TRBJ2-6 | . | . | TRBV28 | 12 | TGTGCCAGCAAGCCTGGGGCCAACGTCCTGACTTTC | CASKPGANVLTF
TRBJ2-5 | . | TRBD2 | TRBV19 | 16 | TGTGCCAGTAGTCAGGGACTAGCGGGAGGTGGAGAGACCCAGTACTTC | CASSQGLAGGGETQYF
TRBJ2-3 | . | . | TRBV5-1 | 15 | TGCGCCAGCAGCACCCTGACGGGACAAACAGATACGCAGTATTTT | CASSTLTGQTDTQYF
TRBJ2-3 | . | TRBD2 | TRBV19 | 14 | TGTGCCAGTAGCTCCGGGGGGGGCACAGATACGCAGTATTTT | CASSSGGGTDTQYF
TRBJ1-5 | . | . | TRBV7-6 | 13 | TGTGCCAGCAGCTTAACAGAAAATCAGCCCCAGCATTTT | CASSLTENQPQHF
TRBJ2-1 | . | TRBD2 | TRBV5-1 | 16 | TGCGCCAGCAGCCGGGGGGTAGCGGGAGCTGGCAATGAGCAGTTCTTC | CASSRGVAGAGNEQFF
TRBJ2-5 | . | . | TRBV28 | 13 | TGTGCCAGCAGTTTATCAGGGGCAGAGACCCAGTACTTC | CASSLSGAETQYF
TRBJ1-3 | few | . | TRBV7-3 | 16 | TGTGCCAGCAGCCCCGGTCCAGGCCACTCTGGAAACACCATATATTTT | CASSPGPGHSGNTIYF
TRBJ1-1 | . | . | TRBV27 | 14 | TGTGCCAGCAGCCCTGACAGGATGAACACTGAAGCTTTCTTT | CASSPDRMNTEAFF
TRBJ1-1 | . | TRBD1 | TRBV5-1 | 14 | TGCGCCAGCAGCTGGACAGGGATGAACACTGAAGCTTTCTTT | CASSWTGMNTEAFF
TRBJ1-3 | . | TRBD1 | TRBV7-9 | 18 | TGTGCCAGCAGCTTACCGCTGAAGGACAGGGAATCTGGAAACACCATATATTTT | CASSLPLKDRESGNTIYF
TRBJ1-4 | . | . | TRBV27 | 15 | TGTGCCAGCAGGGTTAGGATGACAGCTAATGAAAAACTGTTTTTT | CASRVRMTANEKLFF
TRBJ2-3 | . | TRBD1 | TRBV18 | 15 | TGTGCCAGCTCAAGACCGGGACAGCCCACAGATACGCAGTATTTT | CASSRPGQPTDTQYF
TRBJ1-1 | . | . | TRBV18 | 16 | TGTGCCAGCTCACCCAGGCAGGGAAACTGGCACACTGAAGCTTTCTTT | CASSPRQGNWHTEAFF
TRBJ2-5 | few | TRBD2 | TRBV11-2 | 16 | TGTGCCAGCAGTCGGAGACTAGCGGGGGACCAAGAGACCCAGTACTTC | CASSRRLAGDQETQYF
TRBJ2-4 | . | TRBD1 | TRBV28 | 16 | TGTGCCAGCAGCTCAACAGGGGTAAAGTCCAAAAACATTCAGTACTTC | CASSSTGVKSKNIQYF
TRBJ2-2 | . | . | TRBV6-2/TRBV6-3 | 15 | TGTGCCAGCAGTTACTTCAGGGTTGGCACCGGGGAGCTGTTTTTT | CASSYFRVGTGELFF
TRBJ2-1 | once | . | TRBV11-2 | 11 | TGTGCCAGCAGCGTAGGACTAGAGCAGTTCTTC | CASSVGLEQFF
TRBJ2-1 | . | . | TRBV4-2 | 16 | TGTGCCAGCAGCCAAGCGGAGGGGAGCTCCTACAATGAGCAGTTCTTC | CASSQAEGSSYNEQFF